This T cell receptor (beta chain) was identified during a study of cytomegalovirus exposure and HLA in healthy donors. Germline V gene sequence: CDR1 MNHEY, CDR2 SMNVEV (reference sequence). V gave up 8 bases and J gave up 4 bases, with 18 bases separating them. The CDR3 has 15 residues. Data came from immunoSEQ multiplex PCR; TCRdb stores just in-frame clones and leaves some out. The sample includes about 360,000 clones, around 86% of them seen just once. The receptor was isolated from a woman younger than 30 in good health and CMV-seronegative. Sequencing was carried out using PBMCs. The chain joins TRBV27 to TRBJ2-1, with D possibly being TRBD2 (7 bases). CDR3 in amino acids: CASRQGGEGYNEQFF. The CDR3 coding sequence is TGTGCCAGCCGTCAAGGGGGGGAGGGGTACAATGAGCAGTTCTTC.